This entry lists 32 T cell receptor beta chains sequenced from one sample in a study of cytomegalovirus exposure and HLA in healthy donors (dated 2017 in TCRdb). The library relied on the immunoSEQ multiplex PCR assay. For the multiplex PCR, a mixture combining 60 forward primers for TCR Vbeta segments and 13 reverse primers for TCR Jbeta segments was used. TCRdb provides this immuneACCESS table in a form limited to in-frame rearrangements. Some clones are lacking; in checked studies, under half of them reflect an unresolved V gene, and why the rest are absent is not known. The sample table holds fewer than 130,000 clones, of which approximately 83% were seen once. Around 2% of the sample belongs to the ten largest clones. Source material: PBMCs. Every receptor here comes from a man aged 40-49 years in good health and CMV-seronegative.

The V and J genes are TRBV18 and TRBJ2-2, with D possibly TRBD2 on 6 matching bases. The CDR3 loop spans 18 amino acids. Germline V gives CDR1 KGHSH, CDR2 LQKENI. The germline V and J ends were trimmed by 6 bases and 5 bases, with 25 bases remaining between them. Written as DNA, the CDR3 is TGTGCCAGCTCCTCGGTCGGCGGGGAGAGACAGTTTACCGGGGAGCTGTTTTTT. Encoded protein: CASSSVGGERQFTGELFF.

The gene calls are TRBV6-5 and TRBJ1-2; the D is unclear. Germline V gives CDR1 MNHEY, CDR2 SVGAGI. V was cut by 4 bases and J by 8 bases, with 17 bases left in between. The CDR3 runs to 14 residues. CDR3 nucleotide sequence: TGTGCCAGCAGTTCTCAGACTGAGCGTGAGGGCTACACCTTC. Translated, it gives CASSSQTEREGYTF.

The rearrangement links TRBV6-5 to TRBJ1-1; no firm D call. Germline V gene sequence: CDR1 MNHEY, CDR2 SVGAGI. The CDR3 covers 15 residues. The V gene lost 6 bases and the J gene lost 3 bases, with 17 bases spanning the gap. The CDR3 region is CASSSGYFVDTEAFF. CDR3 DNA: TGTGCCAGCAGCTCGGGGTACTTCGTCGACACTGAAGCTTTCTTT.

The V and J genes are TRBV28 and TRBJ1-2; D might be TRBD1 (5 bases). The length of the CDR3 is 12 residues. Germline lookup yields CDR1 MDHEN and CDR2 SYDVKM. Trimming took off 6 bases at V and 8 bases at J, with 13 bases between the two ends. The CDR3 region has the DNA TGTGCCAGCAGACCGGACAAAACCGGCTACACCTTC. Translation: CASRPDKTGYTF.

This chain connects TRBV27 to TRBJ2-1; D ambiguous. Germline-derived CDR1 and CDR2 are MNHEY and SMNVEV (reference sequence). There are 16 residues in the CDR3. Trimming shortened V by 5 bases and J by 4 bases, and 18 bases separated the two germline ends. The CDR3 spells CASSKTPGFAYNEQFF. CDR3 nucleotide sequence: TGTGCCAGCAGTAAAACACCAGGTTTTGCTTACAATGAGCAGTTCTTC.

The CDR3 sequence: CASSFKGLDTQYF. The CDR3 DNA follows: TGTGCCAGCAGCTTTAAGGGGCTAGATACGCAGTATTTT. The chain links TRBV7-2 to TRBJ2-3, with D perhaps TRBD1 (5 bases). The CDR3 length is 13 residues. Germline V gives CDR1 SGHTA, CDR2 FQGNSA. V lost 3 bases to trimming and J lost 5 bases, with 9 bases between them.

V and J are TRBV29-1 and TRBJ2-7; 10 bases are a match to TRBD1. The germline V gene encodes CDR1 SQVTM and CDR2 ANQGSEA. J was trimmed by 6 bases and V by 4 bases; bases with no gene match: 0. CDR3 size: 11 residues. CDR3 DNA: TGCAGCGTTGGACAGGGGGCCGAGCAGTACTTC. Protein sequence: CSVGQGAEQYF.

The genes are TRBV21-1 and TRBJ2-5; TRBD1 is the table's D call and was not checked against the DNA. TRBV21-1 is reported as a pseudogene. The CDR3 consists of 15 residues. The CDR3 is CASSAWTGRRETQYF. CDR3 in DNA: TGTGCCAGCAGCGCTTGGACAGGGAGGCGGGAGACCCAGTACTTC.

The rearrangement joins TRBV4-1 to TRBJ2-3; 7 bases line up with TRBD2. This CDR3 has 13 amino acids. V was pared by 3 bases and J by 8 bases, with 5 bases of the junction left unmatched. The germline V gene has CDR1 MGHRA and CDR2 YSYEKL. In DNA, the CDR3 is TGCGCCAGCAGCCAGATCCCGGGAGGTACGCAGTATTTT. Translating it yields CASSQIPGGTQYF.

V is TRBV7-9 and J is TRBJ1-6; D is ambiguous. Germline lookup yields CDR1 SEHNR and CDR2 FQNEAQ (reference sequence). The CDR3 runs 14 residues. V lost 1 base, J lost 5 bases, and 6 bases lay in between. DNA of the CDR3: TGTGCCAGCAGCTTAGGTGGAGATAATTCACCCCTCCACTTT. It specifies CASSLGGDNSPLHF.

With respect to this clone: One junction end disagrees with the germline gene, perhaps due to a read error. This rearrangement joins TRBV7-9 to TRBJ1-2, with D maybe TRBD1 (6 bases). Germline assignment: CDR1 SEHNR and CDR2 FQNEAQ (reference sequence). The CDR3 contains 14 residues. The CDR3 sequence is CASSLEGGNYGYTF. For the CDR3, the DNA is TGTGCCAGCAGCTTAGAAGGGGGAAACTATGGCTATACCTTC.

The chain uses TRBV5-1 and TRBJ1-1, with 9 bases lining up with TRBD1. This CDR3 spans 15 amino acids. V gave up 4 bases and J gave up 3 bases; unmatched junction bases: 7. CDR1 and CDR2 from the germline V gene are SGHRS and YFSETQ. This CDR3 is CASSPDRGGYTEAFF. The CDR3 nucleotides read TGCGCCAGCAGCCCGGACAGGGGCGGGTACACTGAAGCTTTCTTT.

The genes are TRBV2 and TRBJ2-7, with 8 bases aligning to TRBD1. The CDR3 has 13 amino acids. After removal of 8 bases from V and 2 bases from J, the junction contained 5 bases not matched to a gene. Germline CDR1 reads SNHLY; CDR2 reads FYNNEI. CDR3 sequence reads: CASDRGLTYEQYF. The CDR3 DNA reads as TGTGCCAGCGACAGGGGTCTGACCTACGAGCAGTACTTC.

The CDR3 nucleotides are TGCGCCAGCAGCTTTGGACAGGGGGATCAGCCCCAGCATTTT. Protein: CASSFGQGDQPQHF. The V and J genes are TRBV5-1 and TRBJ1-5, with 10 bases matching TRBD1. Germline V gene data show CDR1 as SGHRS and CDR2 as YFSETQ. The J segment lost 5 bases and the V segment lost 2 bases, leaving 1 base of the junction unmatched. The CDR3 consists of 14 residues. The whole variable domain, filled in from reference TRBV5-1 and TRBJ1-5, reads KAGVTQTPRYLIKTRGQQVTLSCSPISGHRSVSWYQQTPGQGLQFLFEYFSETQRNKGNFPGRFSGRQFSNSRSEMNVSTLELGDSALYLCASSFGQGDQPQHFGDGTRLSIL.

The J gene is TRBJ1-6, the V gene TRBV4-3; 8 bases line up with TRBD1. Per the germline V gene, CDR1 is LGHNA and CDR2 is YSLEER. The V gene end was trimmed by 4 bases and the J gene end by 9 bases; junction bases not matched to a gene: 5. This CDR3 has 14 amino acids. CDR3: CASSPDRAASPLHF. In DNA form, the CDR3 reads TGCGCCAGCAGCCCGGACAGGGCGGCTTCACCCCTCCACTTT.

The genes are TRBV5-6 and TRBJ2-7; 7 positions match TRBD1. CDR1 and CDR2 (germline): SGHDT, YYEEEE. The V segment lost 7 bases and the J segment 2 bases; nucleotides outside the gene matches: 9. There are 14 residues in the CDR3. The CDR3 region is CASSRTGATYEQYF. The CDR3 DNA reads as TGTGCCAGCTCCAGGACAGGCGCGACCTACGAGCAGTACTTC.

The rearrangement uses TRBV2 and TRBJ2-3; 7 bases are shared with TRBD1. CDR1 and CDR2 (germline): SNHLY, FYNNEI. Germline trimming cut 4 bases from V and 4 bases from J; bases unmatched to any gene: 8. The CDR3 has 15 amino acids. This CDR3 is CASSGYTGTADTQYF. DNA for the CDR3: TGTGCCAGCAGTGGGTACACGGGGACAGCAGATACGCAGTATTTT.

The chain recombines TRBV5-8 with TRBJ1-2; TRBD1 matches 8 bases. The CDR3 is 16 amino acids. The junction had 8 bases not matched to a gene; V was cut back by 3 bases and J by 1 base. Germline CDR1 and CDR2: SGHTS and YDEGEE. The CDR3 sequence is CASSSTGGVNNYGYTF. The CDR3 DNA reads TGTGCCAGCAGCTCTACAGGGGGAGTAAATAACTATGGCTACACCTTC.

This rearrangement joins TRBV28 to TRBJ2-3, with D unresolved. The CDR3 has 14 residues. The V gene lost 6 bases and the J gene lost 2 bases, with 12 bases spanning the gap. Germline assignment: CDR1 MDHEN and CDR2 SYDVKM. The DNA of the CDR3 is TGTGCCAGCAGCCCTCCTCTCCCCACAGATACGCAGTATTTT. Protein sequence: CASSPPLPTDTQYF.

This chain links TRBV19 with TRBJ2-1; TRBD1 agrees at 8 bases. Per germline, CDR1 LNHDA and CDR2 SQIVND (reference sequence). Losses at the gene ends were 10 bases for V and 13 bases for J; bases not matched to a gene: 9. The CDR3 length is 11 residues. The CDR3 region is CATQRTGFQFF. The CDR3 coding sequence is TGTGCCACCCAACGGACAGGGTTCCAGTTCTTC.

This clone showed up just once. DNA of the CDR3: TGCAGCGTTGAAGGACAGGGGGGACCTGGAAACACCATATATTTT. It translates to CSVEGQGGPGNTIYF. This sequence joins TRBV29-1 and TRBJ1-3, with TRBD1 matching 9 bases. Germline loops: CDR1 SQVTM, CDR2 ANQGSEA. This CDR3 spans 15 amino acids. The V and J ends lost 1 base and 2 bases, in that order; junction bases with no gene match: 3.

The genes are TRBV10-3 and TRBJ2-3; the match to TRBD1 covers 7 bases. The CDR3 consists of 12 residues. Germline assignment: CDR1 ENHRY and CDR2 SYGVKD. J was trimmed by 4 bases and V by 10 bases; bases with no gene match: 5. The CDR3 reads CATEQGSDTQYF. Written as DNA, the CDR3 is TGTGCCACCGAACAGGGGTCAGATACGCAGTATTTT.

This clone showed up just a few times. The chain uses TRBV28 and TRBJ1-5; D is unclear. The CDR3 has 13 amino acids. The V gene's germline CDR1 is MDHEN and CDR2 SYDVKM. V shed 4 bases and J shed 0 bases, with 4 bases lying between them. This CDR3 is CASSSYSNQPQHF. Written as DNA, the CDR3 is TGTGCCAGCAGTTCGTATAGCAATCAGCCCCAGCATTTT.

The chain couples TRBV2 to TRBJ2-7, with 11 bases lining up with TRBD2. V shed 5 bases and J 2 bases; nucleotides not matched to a gene: 2. This CDR3 spans 14 amino acids. The germline gives CDR1 SNHLY, CDR2 FYNNEI. The CDR3 nucleotides read TGTGCCAGCAGTCTAGCGGGGGGTCCCTACGAGCAGTACTTC. This encodes CASSLAGGPYEQYF.

The chain has TRBV6-6 and TRBJ2-5; 7 bases match TRBD2. The ends lost 5 bases at V and 1 base at J; junction bases unmatched: 4. Looked up from germline, CDR1 is MNHNY and CDR2 is SVGAGI (reference sequence). The CDR3 spans 14 residues. The CDR3 reads CASSGASGQETQYF. As DNA, the CDR3 is TGTGCCAGCAGTGGGGCTAGCGGCCAAGAGACCCAGTACTTC.

The chain is built from TRBV5-4 and TRBJ2-2; tentatively, D is TRBD2 (7 bases). From germline, CDR1 is SGHNT and CDR2 YYREEE (reference sequence). This CDR3 is 15 amino acids long. Trimming shortened V by 3 bases and J by 5 bases, and 14 bases separated the two germline ends. This CDR3 reads CASSWGGRTTGELFF. Written as DNA, the CDR3 is TGTGCCAGCAGCTGGGGGGGGCGTACGACCGGGGAGCTGTTTTTT.

V is TRBV6-5 and J is TRBJ1-3; 7 bases are a match to TRBD1. The CDR3 loop spans 14 amino acids. With V trimmed by 6 bases and J by 4 bases, 6 bases remained unmatched. Germline V gene data show CDR1 as MNHEY and CDR2 as SVGAGI. CDR3 nucleotides: TGTGCCAGCAGCCGCGGACAGGCCGGAAACACCATATATTTT. The encoded protein is CASSRGQAGNTIYF.

CDR3 sequence (DNA): TGTGCCAGCGACAGGGGGCCCTCCTACGAGCAGTACTTC. The encoded protein is CASDRGPSYEQYF. The chain combines TRBV2 with TRBJ2-7; 10 bases agree with TRBD1. The CDR3 contains 13 residues. The germline V gene encodes CDR1 SNHLY and CDR2 FYNNEI. The J segment lost 0 bases and the V segment lost 8 bases, leaving 1 base of the junction unmatched.

The chain recombines TRBV15 with TRBJ1-4; 9 positions agree with TRBD1. The CDR3 is 16 amino acids. Trimming took 0 bases from V and 8 from J; bases not matched to a gene: 7. Germline V CDR1 and CDR2: LNHNV, YYDKDF (reference sequence). CDR3 loop: CATSRDRVTGGEKLFF. DNA of the CDR3: TGTGCCACCAGCAGAGATCGAGTGACAGGGGGAGAAAAACTGTTTTTT. The full variable domain, rest sourced from reference TRBV15 and TRBJ1-4, is DAMVIQNPRYQVTQFGKPVTLSCSQTLNHNVMYWYQQKSSQAPKLLFHYYDKDFNNEADTPDNFQSRRPNTSFCFLDIRSPGLGDTAMYLCATSRDRVTGGEKLFFGSGTQLSVL.

This clone appeared once. In nucleotides, the CDR3 is TGCGCCAGCAGCCAAGAAGTCTTAATCGGGACAGGGGACTCCTACGAGCAGTACTTC. This codes for CASSQEVLIGTGDSYEQYF. The chain uses TRBV4-3 and TRBJ2-7; 10 nucleotides match TRBD1. This CDR3 spans 19 amino acids. Germline CDR1 and CDR2: LGHNA and YSLEER. Unmatched junction bases numbered 11, after V lost 0 bases and J lost 0 bases.

The table lists this clone with a count of one. The chain has TRBV19 and TRBJ1-3; D perhaps matches TRBD1 (5 bases). The CDR3 runs 16 residues. Germline V lookup: CDR1 LNHDA, CDR2 SQIVND (reference sequence). V was clipped by 2 bases and J by 3 bases, with 14 bases between them. The CDR3 DNA reads as TGTGCCAGTAGTATACCTCAGGGTGTAGGTGGAAACACCATATATTTT. It translates to CASSIPQGVGGNTIYF.

This chain links TRBV13 with TRBJ1-4, with unresolved D. The V and J ends lost 3 bases and 0 bases respectively, with 8 bases between them. The CDR3 contains 15 residues. The germline CDR1 and CDR2 sequences are PRHDT and FYEKMQ (reference sequence). Here the CDR3 DNA reads TGTGCCAGCAGCTTGCGGCAGTCAACTAATGAAAAACTGTTTTTT. Protein: CASSLRQSTNEKLFF. Looking up the rest from reference TRBV13 and TRBJ1-4 gives the full variable domain: AAGVIQSPRHLIKEKRETATLKCYPIPRHDTVYWYQQGPGQDPQFLISFYEKMQSDKGSIPDRFSAQQFSDYHSELNMSSLELGDSALYFCASSLRQSTNEKLFFGSGTQLSVL.